Included here is one TCR beta chain sequence, with context. Generated by immunoSEQ multiplex PCR, the TCRdb table keeps only in-frame clones and is missing some. Of roughly 180,000 clones detected, nearly 85% appear once; the ten largest clones hold about 5.5%. The sample comes from a study of blood T cell repertoires in COVID-19. Study in general: Some COVID-19 samples were acute and others convalescent; all came from the United States, Italy and Spain. PBMCs, B-cell-depleted T cells, or T cells were the source of the cDNA or gDNA that made up the material.

This CDR3 has 16 residues. In germline, CDR1 is SGHTA, CDR2 FQGNSA. V was pared by 4 bases and J by 10 bases, with 23 bases between. This chain links TRBV7-2 with TRBJ2-1; weak D call: TRBD1 (6 bases). This clonotype was obtained from a woman in her thirties with acute or convalescent COVID-19. The sample was peripheral blood. The DNA for the CDR3 is TGTGCCAGCAGCTCGAACAGGGTCCGTAGAAGTATGGAGCAGTTCTTC. Its translation is CASSSNRVRRSMEQFF.